A single T cell receptor beta chain is shown here with its context. Its antigen remains unknown. The data belong to a study of graft-versus-host responses after intestinal transplantation. Study-level background: Every one of the recipients received anti-thymocyte globulin induction and afterwards took tacrolimus and steroids for about 3 years.

Clones were sequenced by immunoSEQ multiplex PCR, and TCRdb holds only the in-frame ones, with some missing. In the table there are some 130,000 clones, approximately 95% of which are singletons. The trim removed 3 bases at V and 6 bases at J, leaving 2 bases unmatched. CDR1 is KGHSH and CDR2 is LQKENI in the germline V gene. The CDR3 extends over 14 amino acids. The sample here was unstimulated CD4+ T cells sorted from spleen or lymph node cells, taken before intestinal transplant. The gene calls are TRBV18 and TRBJ1-6; 7 nucleotides align to TRBD1. The TCR comes from a human donor who received an intestinal transplant. The CDR3 reads CASSPTGSNSPLHF. DNA for the CDR3: TGTGCCAGCTCACCGACAGGGAGTAATTCACCCCTCCACTTT. Full variable domain (rest looked up from reference TRBV18 and TRBJ1-6): NAGVMQNPRHLVRRRGQEARLRCSPMKGHSHVYWYRQLPEEGLKFMVYLQKENIIDESGMPKERFSAEFPKEGPSILRIQQVVRGDSAAYFCASSPTGSNSPLHFGNGTRLTVT.